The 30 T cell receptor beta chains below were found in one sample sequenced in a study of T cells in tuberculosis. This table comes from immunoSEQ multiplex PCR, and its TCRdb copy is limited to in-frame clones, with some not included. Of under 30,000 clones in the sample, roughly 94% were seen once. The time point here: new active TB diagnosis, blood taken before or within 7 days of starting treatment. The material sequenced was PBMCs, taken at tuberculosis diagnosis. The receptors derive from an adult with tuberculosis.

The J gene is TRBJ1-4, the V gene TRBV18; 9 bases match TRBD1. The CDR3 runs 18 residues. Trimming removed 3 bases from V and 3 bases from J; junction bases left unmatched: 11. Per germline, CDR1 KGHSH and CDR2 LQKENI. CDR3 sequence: CASSPRRTGEGSNEKLFF. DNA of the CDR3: TGTGCCAGCTCACCTCGAAGGACAGGGGAGGGATCTAATGAAAAACTGTTTTTT.

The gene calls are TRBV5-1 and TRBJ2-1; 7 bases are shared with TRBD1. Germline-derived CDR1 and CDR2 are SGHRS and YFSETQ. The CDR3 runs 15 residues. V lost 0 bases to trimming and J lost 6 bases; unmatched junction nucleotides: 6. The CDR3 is CASSLDRGVGNEQFF. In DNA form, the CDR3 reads TGCGCCAGCAGCTTGGACAGGGGAGTTGGCAATGAGCAGTTCTTC.

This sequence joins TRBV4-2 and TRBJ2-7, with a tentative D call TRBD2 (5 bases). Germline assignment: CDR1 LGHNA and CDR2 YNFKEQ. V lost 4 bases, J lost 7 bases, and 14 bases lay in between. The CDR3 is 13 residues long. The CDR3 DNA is TGTGCCAGCAGCCCCCACGTCGGGGAGGAGCAGTACTTC. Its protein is CASSPHVGEEQYF.

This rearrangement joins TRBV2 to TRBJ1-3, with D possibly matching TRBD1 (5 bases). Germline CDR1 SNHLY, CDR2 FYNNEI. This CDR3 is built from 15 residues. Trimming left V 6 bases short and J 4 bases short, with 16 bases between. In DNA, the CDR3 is TGTGCCAGCAGCCTGACGGGGGTGCCAGGAAACACCATATATTTT. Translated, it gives CASSLTGVPGNTIYF.

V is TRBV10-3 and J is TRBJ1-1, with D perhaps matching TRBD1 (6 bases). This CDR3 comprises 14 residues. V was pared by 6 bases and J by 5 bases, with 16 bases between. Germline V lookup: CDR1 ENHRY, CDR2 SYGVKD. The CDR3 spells CAIRGPGGQTEAFF. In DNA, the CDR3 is TGTGCCATCAGGGGCCCGGGGGGGCAGACTGAAGCTTTCTTT.

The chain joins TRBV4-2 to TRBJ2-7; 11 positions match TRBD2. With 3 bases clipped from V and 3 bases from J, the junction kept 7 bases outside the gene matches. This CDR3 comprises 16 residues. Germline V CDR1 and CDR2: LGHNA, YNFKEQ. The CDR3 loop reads CASSQQTGTSGYEQYF. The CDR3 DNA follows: TGTGCCAGCAGCCAGCAGACCGGGACTAGCGGCTACGAGCAGTACTTC.

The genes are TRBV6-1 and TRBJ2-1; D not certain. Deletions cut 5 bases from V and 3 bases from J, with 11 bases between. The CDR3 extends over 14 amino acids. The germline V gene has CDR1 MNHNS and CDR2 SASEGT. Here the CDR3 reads CASSSVFIYNEQFF. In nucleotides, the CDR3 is TGTGCCAGCAGTTCTGTGTTTATCTACAATGAGCAGTTCTTC.

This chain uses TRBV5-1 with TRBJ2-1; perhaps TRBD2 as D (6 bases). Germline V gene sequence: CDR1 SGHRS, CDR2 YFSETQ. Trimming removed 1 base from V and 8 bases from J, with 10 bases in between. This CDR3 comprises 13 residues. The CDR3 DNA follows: TGCGCCAGCAGCTTGTCGGGGGTGGATGAGCAGTTCTTC. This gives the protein CASSLSGVDEQFF.

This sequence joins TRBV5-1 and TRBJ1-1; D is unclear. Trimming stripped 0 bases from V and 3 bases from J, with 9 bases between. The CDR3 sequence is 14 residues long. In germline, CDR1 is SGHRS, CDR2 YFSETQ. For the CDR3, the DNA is TGCGCCAGCAGCTTGGTATGGAGGGACACTGAAGCTTTCTTT. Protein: CASSLVWRDTEAFF.

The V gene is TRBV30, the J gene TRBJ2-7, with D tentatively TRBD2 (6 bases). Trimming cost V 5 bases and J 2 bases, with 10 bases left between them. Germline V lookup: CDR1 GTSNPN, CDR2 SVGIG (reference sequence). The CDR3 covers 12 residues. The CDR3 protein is CAWGGSAYEQYF. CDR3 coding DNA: TGTGCCTGGGGGGGGAGTGCCTACGAGCAGTACTTC. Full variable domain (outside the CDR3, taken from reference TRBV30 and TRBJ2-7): SQTIHQWPATLVQPVGSPLSLECTVEGTSNPNLYWYRQAAGRGLQLLFYSVGIGQISSEVPQNLSASRPQDRQFILSSKKLLLSDSGFYLCAWGGSAYEQYFGPGTRLTVT.

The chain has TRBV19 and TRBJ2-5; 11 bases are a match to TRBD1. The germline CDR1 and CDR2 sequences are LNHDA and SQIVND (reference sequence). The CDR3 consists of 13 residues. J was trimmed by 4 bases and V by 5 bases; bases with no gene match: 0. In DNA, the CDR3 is TGTGCCAGTAGTGGGACAGGGGGAGAGACCCAGTACTTC. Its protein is CASSGTGGETQYF.

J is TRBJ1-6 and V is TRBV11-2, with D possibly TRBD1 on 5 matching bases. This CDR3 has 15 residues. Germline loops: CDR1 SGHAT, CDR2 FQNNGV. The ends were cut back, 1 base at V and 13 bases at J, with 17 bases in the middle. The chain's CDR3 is CASSLVGEGDSPLHF. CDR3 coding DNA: TGTGCCAGCAGCTTAGTAGGGGAAGGGGACTCCCCCCTCCACTTT.

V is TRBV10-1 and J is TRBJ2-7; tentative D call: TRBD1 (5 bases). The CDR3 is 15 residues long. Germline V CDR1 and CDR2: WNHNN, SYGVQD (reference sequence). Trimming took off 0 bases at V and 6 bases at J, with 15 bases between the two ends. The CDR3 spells CASSESGLPSGEQYF. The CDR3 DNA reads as TGCGCCAGCAGTGAGTCGGGGCTCCCTTCGGGCGAGCAGTACTTC.

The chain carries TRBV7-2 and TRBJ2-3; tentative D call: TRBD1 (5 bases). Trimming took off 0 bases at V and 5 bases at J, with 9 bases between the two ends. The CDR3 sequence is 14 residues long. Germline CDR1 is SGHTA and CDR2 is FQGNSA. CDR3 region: CASSLALGVDTQYF. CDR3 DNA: TGTGCCAGCAGCTTAGCCTTAGGGGTAGATACGCAGTATTTT.

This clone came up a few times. CDR3 residues: CARSLVGGTDTQYF. The CDR3 coding sequence is TGTGCCAGAAGCTTGGTAGGGGGCACAGATACGCAGTATTTT. The chain has TRBV5-3 and TRBJ2-3; the D gene is possibly TRBD1 (5 bases). TRBV5-3 belongs to the ORF category, with a function that is uncertain. The CDR3 has 14 residues. Trimming removed 0 bases from V and 1 base from J, with 6 bases in between.

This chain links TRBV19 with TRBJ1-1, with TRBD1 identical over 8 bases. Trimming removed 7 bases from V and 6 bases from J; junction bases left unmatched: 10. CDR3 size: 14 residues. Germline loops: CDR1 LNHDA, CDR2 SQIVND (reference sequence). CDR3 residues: CASTGQGLFSEAFF. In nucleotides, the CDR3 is TGTGCCAGTACCGGACAGGGATTATTTTCTGAAGCTTTCTTT.

The CDR3 loop is CASSYREGLSYEQYF. The CDR3 DNA sequence: TGCGCCAGCAGCTACCGGGAGGGCCTCTCCTACGAGCAGTACTTC. The chain combines TRBV4-1 with TRBJ2-7, with 8 nucleotides matching TRBD2. V gave up 5 bases and J gave up 0 bases; unmatched junction bases: 6. Looked up from germline, CDR1 is MGHRA and CDR2 is YSYEKL. The CDR3 sequence is 15 residues long.

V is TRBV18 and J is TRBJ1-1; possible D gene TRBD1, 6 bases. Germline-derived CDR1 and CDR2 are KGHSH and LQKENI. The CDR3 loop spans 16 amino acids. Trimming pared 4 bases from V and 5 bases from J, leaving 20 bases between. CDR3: CASSLWVTGWWTEAFF. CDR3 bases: TGTGCCAGCTCACTATGGGTTACAGGGTGGTGGACTGAAGCTTTCTTT.

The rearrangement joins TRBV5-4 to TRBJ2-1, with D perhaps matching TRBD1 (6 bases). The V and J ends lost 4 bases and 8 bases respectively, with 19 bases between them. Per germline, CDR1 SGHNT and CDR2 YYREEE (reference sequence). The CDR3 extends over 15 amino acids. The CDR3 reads CASSTDSGRNYEQFF. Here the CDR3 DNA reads TGTGCCAGCAGCACGGACAGTGGGCGCAACTATGAGCAGTTCTTC.

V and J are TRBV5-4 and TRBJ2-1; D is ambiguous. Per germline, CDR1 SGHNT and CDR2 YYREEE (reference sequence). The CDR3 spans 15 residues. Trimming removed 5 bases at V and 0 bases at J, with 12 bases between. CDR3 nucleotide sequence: TGTGCCAGCAGGACGGCGACTTCCTCCTACAATGAGCAGTTCTTC. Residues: CASRTATSSYNEQFF.

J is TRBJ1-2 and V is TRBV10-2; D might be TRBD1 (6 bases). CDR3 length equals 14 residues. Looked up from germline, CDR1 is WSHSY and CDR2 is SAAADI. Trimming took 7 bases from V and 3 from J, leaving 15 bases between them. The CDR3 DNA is TGCGCCAGCACCCGGGACACGGCGGACTATGGCTACACCTTC. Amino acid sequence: CASTRDTADYGYTF.

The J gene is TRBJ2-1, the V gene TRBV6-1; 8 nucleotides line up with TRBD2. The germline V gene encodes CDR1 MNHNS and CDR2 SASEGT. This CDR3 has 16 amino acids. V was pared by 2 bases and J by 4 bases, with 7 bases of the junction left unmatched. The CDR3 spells CASSEKTGGPYNEQFF. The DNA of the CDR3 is TGTGCCAGCAGTGAAAAGACGGGAGGGCCGTACAATGAGCAGTTCTTC.

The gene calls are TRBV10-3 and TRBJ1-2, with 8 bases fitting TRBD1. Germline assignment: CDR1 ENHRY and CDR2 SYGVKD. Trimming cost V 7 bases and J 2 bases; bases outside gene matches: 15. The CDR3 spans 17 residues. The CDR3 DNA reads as TGTGCCATCAATAGGAATTTGGACAGGGACGACAACTATGGCTACACCTTC. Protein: CAINRNLDRDDNYGYTF.

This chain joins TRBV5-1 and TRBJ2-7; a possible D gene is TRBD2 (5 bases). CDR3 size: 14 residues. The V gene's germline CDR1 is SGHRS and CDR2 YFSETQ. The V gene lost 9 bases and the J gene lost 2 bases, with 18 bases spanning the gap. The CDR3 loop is CATQAETGTYEQYF. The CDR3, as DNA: TGCGCCACTCAGGCCGAGACGGGGACCTACGAGCAGTACTTC.

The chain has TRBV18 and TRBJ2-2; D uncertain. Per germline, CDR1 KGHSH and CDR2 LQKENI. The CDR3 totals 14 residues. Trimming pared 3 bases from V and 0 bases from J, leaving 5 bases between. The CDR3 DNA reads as TGTGCCAGCTCACCCGACACGAACACCGGGGAGCTGTTTTTT. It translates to CASSPDTNTGELFF.

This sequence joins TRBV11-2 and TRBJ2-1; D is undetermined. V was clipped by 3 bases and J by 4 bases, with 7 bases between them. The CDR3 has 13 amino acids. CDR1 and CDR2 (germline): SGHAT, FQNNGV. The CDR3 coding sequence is TGTGCCAGCAGCTTCACGGTTTACAATGAGCAGTTCTTC. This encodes CASSFTVYNEQFF.

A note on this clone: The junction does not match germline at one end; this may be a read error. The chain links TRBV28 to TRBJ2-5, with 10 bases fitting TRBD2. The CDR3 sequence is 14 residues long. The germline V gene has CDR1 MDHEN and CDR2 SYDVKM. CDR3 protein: CASSLGMQREGLDF. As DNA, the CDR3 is TGTGCCAGCAGCCTGGGAATGCAGCGGGAGGGCCTTGACTTC.

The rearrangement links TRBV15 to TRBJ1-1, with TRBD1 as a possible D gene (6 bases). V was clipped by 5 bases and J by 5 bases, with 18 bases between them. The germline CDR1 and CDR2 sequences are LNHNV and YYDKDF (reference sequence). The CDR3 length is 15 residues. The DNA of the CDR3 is TGTGCCACCAGCGGGGGCAGGGTAATGGGGACTGAAGCTTTCTTT. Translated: CATSGGRVMGTEAFF.

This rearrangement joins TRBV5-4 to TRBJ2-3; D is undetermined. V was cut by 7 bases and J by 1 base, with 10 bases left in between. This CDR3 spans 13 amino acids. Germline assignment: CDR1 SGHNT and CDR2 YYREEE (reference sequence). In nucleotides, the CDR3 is TGTGCCAGCGGGCTAATTGGCACAGATACGCAGTATTTT. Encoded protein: CASGLIGTDTQYF.

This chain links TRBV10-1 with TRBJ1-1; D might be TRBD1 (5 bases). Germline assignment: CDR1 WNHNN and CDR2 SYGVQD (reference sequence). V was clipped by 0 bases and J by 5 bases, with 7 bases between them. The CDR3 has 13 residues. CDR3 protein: CASSESGGTEAFF. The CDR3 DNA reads TGCGCCAGCAGTGAGTCGGGGGGGACTGAAGCTTTCTTT.